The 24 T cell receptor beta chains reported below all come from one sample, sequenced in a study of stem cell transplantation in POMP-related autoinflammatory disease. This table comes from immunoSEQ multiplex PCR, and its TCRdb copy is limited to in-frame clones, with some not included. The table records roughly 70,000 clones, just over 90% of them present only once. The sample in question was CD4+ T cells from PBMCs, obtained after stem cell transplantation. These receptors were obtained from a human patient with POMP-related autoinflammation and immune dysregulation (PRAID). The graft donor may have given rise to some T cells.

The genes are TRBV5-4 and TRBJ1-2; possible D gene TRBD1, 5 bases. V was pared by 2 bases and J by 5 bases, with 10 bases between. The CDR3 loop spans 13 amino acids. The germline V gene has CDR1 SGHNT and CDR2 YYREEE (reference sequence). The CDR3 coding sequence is TGTGCCAGCAGCTTCGGGACGGTTTATGGCTACACCTTC. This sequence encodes CASSFGTVYGYTF.

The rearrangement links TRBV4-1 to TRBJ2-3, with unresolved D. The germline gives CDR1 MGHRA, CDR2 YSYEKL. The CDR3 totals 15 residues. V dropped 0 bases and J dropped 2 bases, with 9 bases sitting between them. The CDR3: CASSQDGVSTDTQYF. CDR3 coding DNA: TGCGCCAGCAGCCAAGATGGCGTTTCCACAGATACGCAGTATTTT.

For the CDR3, the DNA is TGTGCCAGCAGCTTAGTGCCGACGGGGCGAGGGGGAGGAAACATTCAGTACTTC. It encodes CASSLVPTGRGGGNIQYF. The chain joins TRBV7-9 to TRBJ2-4; D may correspond to TRBD1 or TRBD2 (6 bases each). V gave up 1 base and J gave up 6 bases, with 22 bases separating them. The CDR3 runs 18 residues. The germline gives CDR1 SEHNR, CDR2 FQNEAQ (reference sequence).

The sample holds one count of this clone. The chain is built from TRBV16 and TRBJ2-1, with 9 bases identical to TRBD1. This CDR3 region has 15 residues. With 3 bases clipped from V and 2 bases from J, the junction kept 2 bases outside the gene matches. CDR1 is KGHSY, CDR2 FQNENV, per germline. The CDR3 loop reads CASSQGQGPYNEQFF. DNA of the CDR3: TGTGCCAGCAGCCAGGGACAGGGACCCTACAATGAGCAGTTCTTC. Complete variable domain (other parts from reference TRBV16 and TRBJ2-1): GEEVAQTPKHLVRGEGQKAKLYCAPIKGHSYVFWYQQVLKNEFKFLISFQNENVFDETGMPKERFSAKCLPNSPCSLEIQATKLEDSAVYFCASSQGQGPYNEQFFGPGTRLTVL.

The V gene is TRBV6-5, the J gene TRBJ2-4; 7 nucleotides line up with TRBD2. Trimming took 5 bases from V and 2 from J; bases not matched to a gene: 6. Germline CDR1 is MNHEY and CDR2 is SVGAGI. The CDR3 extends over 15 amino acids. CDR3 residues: CASSSPGGSKNIQYF. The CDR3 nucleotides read TGTGCCAGCAGTAGCCCGGGGGGATCCAAAAACATTCAGTACTTC.

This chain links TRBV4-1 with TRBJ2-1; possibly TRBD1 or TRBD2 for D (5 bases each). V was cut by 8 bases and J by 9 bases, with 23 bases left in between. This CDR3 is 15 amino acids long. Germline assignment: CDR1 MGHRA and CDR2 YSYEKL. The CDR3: CASAPGAISFPEQFF. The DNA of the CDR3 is TGCGCCAGCGCTCCCGGGGCGATCTCGTTCCCTGAGCAGTTCTTC.

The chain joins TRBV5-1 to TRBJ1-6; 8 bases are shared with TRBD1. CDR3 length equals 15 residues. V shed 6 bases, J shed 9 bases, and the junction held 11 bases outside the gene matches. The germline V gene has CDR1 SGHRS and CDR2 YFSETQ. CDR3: CASTFLGQGTSPLHF. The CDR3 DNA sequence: TGCGCCAGCACCTTCTTAGGACAGGGAACTTCACCCCTCCACTTT.

The CDR3 reads CASKAGALNTGELFF. As DNA, the CDR3 is TGTGCTTCCAAGGCGGGGGCGTTAAACACCGGGGAGCTGTTTTTT. The chain recombines TRBV28 with TRBJ2-2, with a weak D call TRBD2 (7 bases). The CDR3 contains 15 residues. CDR1 and CDR2 from the germline V gene are MDHEN and SYDVKM.

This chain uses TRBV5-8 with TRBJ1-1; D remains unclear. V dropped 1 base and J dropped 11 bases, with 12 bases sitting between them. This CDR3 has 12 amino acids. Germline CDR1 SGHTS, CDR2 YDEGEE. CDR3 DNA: TGTGCCAGCAGCTTGCAAGTTCCTGGCGCTTTCTTT. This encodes CASSLQVPGAFF.

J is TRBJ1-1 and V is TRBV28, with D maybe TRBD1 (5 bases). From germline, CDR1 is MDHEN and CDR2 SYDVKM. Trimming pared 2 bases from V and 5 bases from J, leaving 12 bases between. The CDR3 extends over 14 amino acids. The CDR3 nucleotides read TGTGCCAGCAGTTTAGGCAGGGAGGGGACTGAAGCTTTCTTT. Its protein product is CASSLGREGTEAFF.

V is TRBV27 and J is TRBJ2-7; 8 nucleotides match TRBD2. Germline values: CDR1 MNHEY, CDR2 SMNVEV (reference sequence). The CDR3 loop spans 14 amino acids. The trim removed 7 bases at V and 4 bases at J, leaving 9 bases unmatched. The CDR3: CASKTSGAFYEQYV. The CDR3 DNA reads TGTGCCAGCAAAACTAGCGGTGCTTTTTACGAGCAGTACGTC.

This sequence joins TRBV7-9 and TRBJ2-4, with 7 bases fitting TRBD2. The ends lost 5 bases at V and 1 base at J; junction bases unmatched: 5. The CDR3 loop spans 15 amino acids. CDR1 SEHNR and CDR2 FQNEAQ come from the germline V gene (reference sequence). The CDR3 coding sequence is TGTGCCAGCAGCCCCACCGGGAGGGCCAAAAACATTCAGTACTTC. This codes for CASSPTGRAKNIQYF.

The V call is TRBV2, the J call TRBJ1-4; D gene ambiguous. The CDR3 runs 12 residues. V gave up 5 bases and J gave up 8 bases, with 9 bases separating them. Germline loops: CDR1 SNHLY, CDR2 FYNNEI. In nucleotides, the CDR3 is TGTGCCAGCAGTACGGACCCCGAAAAACTGTTTTTT. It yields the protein CASSTDPEKLFF.

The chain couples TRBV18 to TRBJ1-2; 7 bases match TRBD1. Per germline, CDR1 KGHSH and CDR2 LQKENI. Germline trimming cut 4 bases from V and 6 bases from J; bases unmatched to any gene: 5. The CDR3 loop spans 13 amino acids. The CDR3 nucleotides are TGTGCCAGCTCACATGGACAGGTTAATGGCTACACCTTC. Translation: CASSHGQVNGYTF.

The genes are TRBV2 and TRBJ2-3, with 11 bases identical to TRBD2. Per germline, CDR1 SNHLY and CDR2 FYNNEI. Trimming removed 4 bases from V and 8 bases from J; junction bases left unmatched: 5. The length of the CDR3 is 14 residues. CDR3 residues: CASSGTGTSGTQYF. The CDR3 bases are TGTGCCAGCAGTGGTACCGGGACTAGCGGTACGCAGTATTTT. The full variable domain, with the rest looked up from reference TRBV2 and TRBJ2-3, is EPEVTQTPSHQVTQMGQEVILRCVPISNHLYFYWYRQILGQKVEFLVSFYNNEISEKSEIFDDQFSVERPDGSNFTLKIRSTKLEDSAMYFCASSGTGTSGTQYFGPGTRLTVL.

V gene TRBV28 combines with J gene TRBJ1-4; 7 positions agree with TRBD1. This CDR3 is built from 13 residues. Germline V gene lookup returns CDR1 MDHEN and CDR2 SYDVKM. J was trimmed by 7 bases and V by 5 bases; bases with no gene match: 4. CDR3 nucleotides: TGTGCCAGCAGTACCAACAGGGGTGAAAAACTGTTTTTT. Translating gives CASSTNRGEKLFF.

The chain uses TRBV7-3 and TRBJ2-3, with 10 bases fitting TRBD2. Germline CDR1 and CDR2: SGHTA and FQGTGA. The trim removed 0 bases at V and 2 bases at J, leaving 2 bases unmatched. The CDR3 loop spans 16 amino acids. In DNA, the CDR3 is TGTGCCAGCAGCTTAACTAGCGGGAGGAACACAGATACGCAGTATTTT. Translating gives CASSLTSGRNTDTQYF.

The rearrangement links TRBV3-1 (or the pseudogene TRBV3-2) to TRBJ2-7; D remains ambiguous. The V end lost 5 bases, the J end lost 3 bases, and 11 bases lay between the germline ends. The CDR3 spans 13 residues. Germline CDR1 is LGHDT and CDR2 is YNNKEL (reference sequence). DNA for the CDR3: TGTGCCAGCAGCTACGAGGTTTTCTACGAGCAGTACTTC. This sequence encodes CASSYEVFYEQYF.

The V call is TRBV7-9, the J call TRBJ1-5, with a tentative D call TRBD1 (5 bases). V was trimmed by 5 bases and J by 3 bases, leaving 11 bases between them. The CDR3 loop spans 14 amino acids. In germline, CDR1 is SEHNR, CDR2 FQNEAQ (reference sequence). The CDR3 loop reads CASSGGFPNQPQHF. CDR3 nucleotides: TGTGCCAGCAGCGGGGGGTTTCCCAATCAGCCCCAGCATTTT.

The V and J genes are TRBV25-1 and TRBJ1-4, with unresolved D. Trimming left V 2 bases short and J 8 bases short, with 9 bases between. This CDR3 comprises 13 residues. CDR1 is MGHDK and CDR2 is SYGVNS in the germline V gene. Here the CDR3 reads CASSEHNREKLFF. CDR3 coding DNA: TGTGCCAGCAGTGAACATAACCGGGAAAAACTGTTTTTT.

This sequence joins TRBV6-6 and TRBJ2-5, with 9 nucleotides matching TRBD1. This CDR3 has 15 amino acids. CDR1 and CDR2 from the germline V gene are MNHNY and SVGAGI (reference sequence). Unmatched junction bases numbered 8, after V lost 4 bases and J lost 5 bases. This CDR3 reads CASSFLQGALETQYF. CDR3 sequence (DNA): TGTGCCAGCAGTTTCCTACAGGGGGCGCTTGAGACCCAGTACTTC.

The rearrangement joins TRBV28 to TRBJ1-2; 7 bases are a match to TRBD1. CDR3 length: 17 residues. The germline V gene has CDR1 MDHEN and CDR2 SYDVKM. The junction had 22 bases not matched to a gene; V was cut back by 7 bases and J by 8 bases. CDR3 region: CASIPFGSGQPRNGYTF. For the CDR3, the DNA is TGTGCCAGCATCCCTTTTGGTTCGGGACAGCCTAGAAACGGCTACACCTTC.

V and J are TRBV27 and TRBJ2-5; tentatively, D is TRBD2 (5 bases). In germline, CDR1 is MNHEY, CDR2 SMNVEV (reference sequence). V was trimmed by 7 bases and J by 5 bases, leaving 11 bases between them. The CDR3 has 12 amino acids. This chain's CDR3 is CASKNSGETQYF. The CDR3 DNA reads TGTGCCAGCAAGAACTCGGGGGAGACCCAGTACTTC.

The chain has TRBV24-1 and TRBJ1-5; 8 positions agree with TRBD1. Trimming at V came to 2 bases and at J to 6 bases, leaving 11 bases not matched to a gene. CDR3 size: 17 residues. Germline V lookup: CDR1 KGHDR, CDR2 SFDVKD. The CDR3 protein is CATSDSAAGGWGQPQHF. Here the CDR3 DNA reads TGTGCCACCAGTGATTCGGCCGCAGGGGGCTGGGGTCAGCCCCAGCATTTT.